This passage covers 12 T cell receptor beta chains from one sample sequenced in a study of beta chain features in type 1 diabetes. Expressed TCRB transcripts were sequenced, since all the RNA that had been isolated was reverse transcribed. TCRdb keeps only in-frame clones here, not all; method: immunoSEQ multiplex PCR. The sample holds 140,000 to 150,000 clones, around 51% seen once. The sample was Tregs from blood. The receptors originated from a man aged 18 to 35 in good health.

The rearrangement joins TRBV28 to TRBJ2-6; tentatively, D is TRBD1 (5 bases). The ends were cut back, 5 bases at V and 0 bases at J, with 20 bases in the middle. This CDR3 is built from 19 residues. Germline CDR1 and CDR2: MDHEN and SYDVKM. The CDR3 is CASSPRTATVSSGANVLTF. In DNA, the CDR3 is TGTGCCAGCAGTCCCCGTACCGCGACAGTTAGCTCTGGGGCCAACGTCCTGACTTTC.

This clone has a handful of counts. The chain links TRBV30 to TRBJ1-1, with 8 bases that match TRBD1. CDR1 and CDR2 from the germline V gene are GTSNPN and SVGIG (reference sequence). The CDR3 runs 13 residues. The J segment lost 4 bases and the V segment lost 4 bases, leaving 5 bases of the junction unmatched. The CDR3 DNA reads TGTGCCTGGACCGGACAGGGAGCCACTGAAGCTTTCTTT. It codes for CAWTGQGATEAFF. Together with reference TRBV30 and TRBJ1-1, the CDR3 gives the full variable domain: SQTIHQWPATLVQPVGSPLSLECTVEGTSNPNLYWYRQAAGRGLQLLFYSVGIGQISSEVPQNLSASRPQDRQFILSSKKLLLSDSGFYLCAWTGQGATEAFFGQGTRLTVV.

The DNA for the CDR3 is TGTGCCAGCAGTCGGACAGGGTCCAAGTTCGAGCAGTACTTC. Protein: CASSRTGSKFEQYF. The chain combines TRBV28 with TRBJ2-7, with 8 bases identical to TRBD1. The V and J ends lost 5 bases and 6 bases, in that order; junction bases with no gene match: 9. CDR1 and CDR2 from the germline V gene are MDHEN and SYDVKM. The CDR3 consists of 14 residues.

This sequence joins TRBV28 and TRBJ2-7, with D maybe TRBD1 (6 bases). The CDR3 runs 15 residues. With 0 bases removed from V and 1 base from J, the gap between germline ends came to 10 bases. CDR1 MDHEN and CDR2 SYDVKM come from the germline V gene. The CDR3 region is CASSLWGATSYEQYF. The CDR3 DNA follows: TGTGCCAGCAGTTTATGGGGGGCGACATCCTACGAGCAGTACTTC.

This chain connects TRBV30 to TRBJ2-7, with D possibly being TRBD1 (5 bases). Germline V CDR1 and CDR2: GTSNPN, SVGIG (reference sequence). V lost 3 bases to trimming and J lost 3 bases, with 9 bases between them. This CDR3 comprises 12 residues. The CDR3 DNA is TGTGCCTGGAGCCGTGACAGCTACGAGCAGTACTTC. Encoded protein: CAWSRDSYEQYF.

The genes are TRBV5-1 and TRBJ2-1; 13 positions agree with TRBD2. This CDR3 has 15 amino acids. Germline CDR1 reads SGHRS; CDR2 reads YFSETQ. V lost 4 bases and J lost 15; bases outside the gene matches: 13. The CDR3: CASSPETSGRSRTFF. CDR3 nucleotide sequence: TGCGCCAGCAGCCCAGAGACTAGCGGGAGGAGTAGAACGTTCTTC. The whole variable domain, filled in from reference TRBV5-1 and TRBJ2-1, reads KAGVTQTPRYLIKTRGQQVTLSCSPISGHRSVSWYQQTPGQGLQFLFEYFSETQRNKGNFPGRFSGRQFSNSRSEMNVSTLELGDSALYLCASSPETSGRSRTFFGPGTRLTVL.

This clone was observed a few times. The same CDR3 arises from other DNA sequences in this sample as well. V is TRBV7-9 and J is TRBJ2-7; 7 bases match TRBD1. The CDR3 consists of 14 residues. V dropped 1 base and J dropped 3; count of bases not matched to a gene: 3. Germline CDR1 and CDR2: SEHNR and FQNEAQ (reference sequence). This CDR3 reads CASSLGQGDYEQYF. CDR3 in DNA: TGTGCCAGCAGCTTAGGACAGGGAGACTACGAGCAGTACTTC.

This clone was seen once. This chain uses TRBV29-1 with TRBJ1-1, with D unclear. Germline V gives CDR1 SQVTM, CDR2 ANQGSEA. The V and J ends lost 3 bases and 0 bases respectively, with 11 bases between them. This CDR3 comprises 14 residues. The CDR3 DNA follows: TGCAGCGTTGAGAGGCAGAGCTTGAACACTGAAGCTTTCTTT. Encoded protein: CSVERQSLNTEAFF.

The J gene is TRBJ2-2, the V gene TRBV18; TRBD1 matches at 7 bases. In germline, CDR1 is KGHSH, CDR2 LQKENI. This CDR3 has 15 amino acids. V was clipped by 1 base and J by 4 bases; unmatched bases: 3. CDR3 nucleotide sequence: TGTGCCAGCTCACCACGAGGACAGGTCACCGGGGAGCTGTTTTTT. Its translation: CASSPRGQVTGELFF.

In this sample, this clone turned up once. V gene TRBV21-1 combines with J gene TRBJ1-2; the listed D gene, TRBD1, was not tested against the DNA. TRBV21-1 is given as a pseudogene. The CDR3 totals 18 residues. The CDR3 sequence: CASSPHHGTGNMEYGYTF. The CDR3 DNA reads TGTGCCAGCAGCCCCCACCACGGGACAGGGAATATGGAGTATGGCTACACCTTC.

The V call is TRBV5-1, the J call TRBJ2-7; 10 nucleotides agree with TRBD2. The J segment lost 2 bases and the V segment lost 6 bases, leaving 5 bases of the junction unmatched. Germline V lookup: CDR1 SGHRS, CDR2 YFSETQ. The CDR3 is 14 residues long. The CDR3 DNA follows: TGCGCCAGCACTTCTAGCGGGGGTACCTACGAGCAGTACTTC. It encodes CASTSSGGTYEQYF.

The chain joins TRBV5-1 to TRBJ2-5; a weak D match, TRBD2 (6 bases). The CDR3 has 13 residues. Germline V CDR1 and CDR2: SGHRS, YFSETQ. Trimming pared 3 bases from V and 2 bases from J, leaving 8 bases between. CDR3 residues: CASSWGVQETQYF. CDR3 sequence (DNA): TGCGCCAGCAGCTGGGGGGTACAAGAGACCCAGTACTTC.